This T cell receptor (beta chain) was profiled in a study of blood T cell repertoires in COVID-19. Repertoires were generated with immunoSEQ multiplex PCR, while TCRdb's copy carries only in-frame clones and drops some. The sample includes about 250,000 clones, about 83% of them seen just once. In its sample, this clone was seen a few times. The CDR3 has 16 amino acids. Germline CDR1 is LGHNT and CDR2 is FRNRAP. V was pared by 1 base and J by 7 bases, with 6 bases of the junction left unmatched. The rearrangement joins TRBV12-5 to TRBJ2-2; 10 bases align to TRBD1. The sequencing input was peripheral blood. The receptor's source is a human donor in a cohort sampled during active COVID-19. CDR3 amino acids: CASGLGQGAISGELFF. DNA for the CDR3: TGTGCTAGTGGTTTGGGACAGGGGGCAATCAGCGGGGAGCTGTTTTTT.